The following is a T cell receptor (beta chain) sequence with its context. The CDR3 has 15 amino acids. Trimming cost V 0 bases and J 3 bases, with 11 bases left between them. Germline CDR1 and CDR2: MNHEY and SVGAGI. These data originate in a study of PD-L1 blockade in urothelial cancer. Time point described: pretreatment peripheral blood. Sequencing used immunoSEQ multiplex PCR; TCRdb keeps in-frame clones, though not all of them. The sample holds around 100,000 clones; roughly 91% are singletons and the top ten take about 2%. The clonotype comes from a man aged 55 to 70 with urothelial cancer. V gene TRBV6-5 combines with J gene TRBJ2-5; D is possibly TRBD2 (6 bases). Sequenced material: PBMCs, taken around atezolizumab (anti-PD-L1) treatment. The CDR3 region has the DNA TGTGCCAGCAGTTACTCGAACCCGGGGGAAGAGACCCAGTACTTC. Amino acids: CASSYSNPGEETQYF.